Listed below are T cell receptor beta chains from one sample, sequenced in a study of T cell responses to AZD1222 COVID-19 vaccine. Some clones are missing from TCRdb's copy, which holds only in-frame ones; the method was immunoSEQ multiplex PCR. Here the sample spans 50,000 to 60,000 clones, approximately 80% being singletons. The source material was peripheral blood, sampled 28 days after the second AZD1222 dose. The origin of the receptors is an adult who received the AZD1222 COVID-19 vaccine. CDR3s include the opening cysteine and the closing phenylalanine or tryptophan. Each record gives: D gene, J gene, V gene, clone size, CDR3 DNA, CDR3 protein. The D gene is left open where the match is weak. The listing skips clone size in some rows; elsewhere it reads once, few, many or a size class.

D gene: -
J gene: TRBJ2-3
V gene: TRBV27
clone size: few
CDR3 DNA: TGTGCCAGCAGTTGGGGCGGGCGAAGCACAGATACGCAGTATTTT
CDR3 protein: CASSWGGRSTDTQYF

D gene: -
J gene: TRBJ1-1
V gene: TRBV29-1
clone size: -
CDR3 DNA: TGCAGCGTTGGGCCGGGACATAGAACTGAAGCTTTCTTT
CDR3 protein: CSVGPGHRTEAFF

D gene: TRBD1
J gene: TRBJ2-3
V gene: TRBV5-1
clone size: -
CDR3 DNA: TGCGCCAGCAGCTTACGCCTGGGACAGGGCGTCACAGATACGCAGTATTTT
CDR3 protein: CASSLRLGQGVTDTQYF

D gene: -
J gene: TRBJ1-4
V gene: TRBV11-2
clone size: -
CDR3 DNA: TGTGCCAGCACCCCGGGGGTCAGTCAGGAAAAACTGTTTTTT
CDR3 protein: CASTPGVSQEKLFF

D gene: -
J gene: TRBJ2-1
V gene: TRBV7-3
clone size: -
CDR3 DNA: TGTGCCAGCAGCTTAGTCGCCGGGACACTCAATGAGCAGTTCTTC
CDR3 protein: CASSLVAGTLNEQFF

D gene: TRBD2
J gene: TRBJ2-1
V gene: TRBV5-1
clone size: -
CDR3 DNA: TGCGCCAGCAGCACCCTTAGAGCGGGAGGAGAGAATGAGCAGTTCTTC
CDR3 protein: CASSTLRAGGENEQFF

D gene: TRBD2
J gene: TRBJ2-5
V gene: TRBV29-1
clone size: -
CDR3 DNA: TGCAGCGTTGTGGGTCGAGCGGGAGGGTACCAAGAGACCCAGTACTTC
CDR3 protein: CSVVGRAGGYQETQYF

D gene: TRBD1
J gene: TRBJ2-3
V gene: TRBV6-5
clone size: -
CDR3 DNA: TGTGCCAGCAGACCTGACAGGGCTAGCACAGATACGCAGTATTTT
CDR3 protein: CASRPDRASTDTQYF

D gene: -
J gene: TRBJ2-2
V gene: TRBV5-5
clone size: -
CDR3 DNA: TGTGCCAGCAGCTTGGGGGCGGCCGGGGAGCTGTTTTTT
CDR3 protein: CASSLGAAGELFF

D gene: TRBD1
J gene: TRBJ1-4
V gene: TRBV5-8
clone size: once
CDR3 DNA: TGTGCCAGCAGCCTGGGACAGGGCCGTTCTTTAGGTGAAAAACTGTTTTTT
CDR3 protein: CASSLGQGRSLGEKLFF

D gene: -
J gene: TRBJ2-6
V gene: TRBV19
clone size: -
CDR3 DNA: TGTGCCAGTAGTATACTGGACCCCTCTGGGGCCAACGTCCTGACTTTC
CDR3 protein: CASSILDPSGANVLTF

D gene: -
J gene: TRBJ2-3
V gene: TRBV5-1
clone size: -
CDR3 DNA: TGCGCCAGCAGCTCTCAGAGCAGGATTGGCACAGATACGCAGTATTTT
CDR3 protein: CASSSQSRIGTDTQYF

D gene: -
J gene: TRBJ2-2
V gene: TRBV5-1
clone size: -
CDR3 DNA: TGCGCCAGCAGCTTGGAGGCAGGGACCGGGGAGCTGTTTTTT
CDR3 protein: CASSLEAGTGELFF

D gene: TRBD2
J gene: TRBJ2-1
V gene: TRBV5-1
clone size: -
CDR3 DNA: TGCGCCAGCAGCTTAGCTAGCGGGACACACAATGAGCAGTTCTTC
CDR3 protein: CASSLASGTHNEQFF

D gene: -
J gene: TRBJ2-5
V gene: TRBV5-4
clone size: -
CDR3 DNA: TGTGCCAGCAGCTTAGCCGGCAGGGCGGTGGAGACCCAGTACTTC
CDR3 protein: CASSLAGRAVETQYF

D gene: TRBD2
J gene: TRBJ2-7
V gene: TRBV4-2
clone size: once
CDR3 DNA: TGTGCCAGCAGCCAAGTTGGGACTAGCGGGGGGGGCGAGCAGTACTTC
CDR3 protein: CASSQVGTSGGGEQYF

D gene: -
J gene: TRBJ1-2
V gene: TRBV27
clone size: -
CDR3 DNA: TGTGCCAGCAGTTTAACGTATAGCTATGGCTACACCTTC
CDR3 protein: CASSLTYSYGYTF

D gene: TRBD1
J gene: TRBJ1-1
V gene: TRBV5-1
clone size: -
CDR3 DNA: TGCGCCAGCAGCCCCACAGGGGGCGGCACTGAAGCTTTCTTT
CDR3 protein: CASSPTGGGTEAFF

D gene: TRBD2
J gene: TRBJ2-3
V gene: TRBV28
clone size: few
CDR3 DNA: TGTGCCAGCAGGCAGGCGGGGGATGAAGATACGCAGTATTTT
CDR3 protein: CASRQAGDEDTQYF

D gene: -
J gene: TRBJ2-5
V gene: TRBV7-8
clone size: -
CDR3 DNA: TGTGCCAGCAGCCCCCAGCAAGCCCGGGGGGAGACCCAGTACTTC
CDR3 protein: CASSPQQARGETQYF

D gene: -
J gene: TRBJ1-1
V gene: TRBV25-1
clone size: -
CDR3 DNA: TGTGCCAGCGGAACCTTAAGAGATGAAGCTTTCTTT
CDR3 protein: CASGTLRDEAFF

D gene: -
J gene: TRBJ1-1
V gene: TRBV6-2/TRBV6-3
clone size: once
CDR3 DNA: TGTGCCAGCAGTTACTTTCTTCGTCTGAAGGCGGAAGCTTTCTTT
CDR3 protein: CASSYFLRLKAEAFF

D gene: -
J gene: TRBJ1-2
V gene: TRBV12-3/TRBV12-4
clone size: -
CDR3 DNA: TGTGCCAGCAATAACGAGCGGGACTATGGCTACACCTTC
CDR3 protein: CASNNERDYGYTF

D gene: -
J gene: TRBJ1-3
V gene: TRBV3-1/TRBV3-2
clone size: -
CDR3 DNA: TGTGCCAGCAGCCAGATCTCTGGAAACACCATATATTTT
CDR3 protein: CASSQISGNTIYF

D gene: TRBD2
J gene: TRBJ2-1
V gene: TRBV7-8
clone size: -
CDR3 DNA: TGTGCCAGCAGCCAACTAGCGGGGGCCCACAATGAGCAGTTCTTC
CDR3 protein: CASSQLAGAHNEQFF

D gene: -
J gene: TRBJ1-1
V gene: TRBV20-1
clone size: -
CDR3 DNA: TGCAGTGCTAGTGGGACGGTGAACACTGAAGCTTTCTTT
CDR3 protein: CSASGTVNTEAFF

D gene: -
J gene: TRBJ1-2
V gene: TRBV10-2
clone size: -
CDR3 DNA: TGCGCCAGCAGTGAGAAGTCGGAACGAGGCTACACCTTC
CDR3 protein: CASSEKSERGYTF

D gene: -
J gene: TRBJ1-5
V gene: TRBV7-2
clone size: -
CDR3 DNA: TGTGCCAGCAGCTCAATGGACACCTACGATCAGCCCCAGCATTTT
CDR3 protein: CASSSMDTYDQPQHF

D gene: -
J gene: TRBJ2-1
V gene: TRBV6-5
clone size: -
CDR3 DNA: TGTGCCGCGGGGGGCAGGGGGCATGAGCAGTTCTTC
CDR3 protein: CAAGGRGHEQFF

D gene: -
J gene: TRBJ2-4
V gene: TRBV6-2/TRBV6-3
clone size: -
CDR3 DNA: TGTGCCAGCAGTTACTCGAATGGGGAGCTAGCCAAAAACATTCAGTACTTC
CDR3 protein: CASSYSNGELAKNIQYF

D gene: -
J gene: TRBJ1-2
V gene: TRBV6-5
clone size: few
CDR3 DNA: TGTGCCAGCAGTTACAGGGGCTTGAACTATGGCTACACCTTC
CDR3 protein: CASSYRGLNYGYTF

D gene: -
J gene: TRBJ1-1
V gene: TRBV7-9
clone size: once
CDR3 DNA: TGTGCCAGCAGCTTAGAATCAAGGCAGAACACTGAAGCTTTCTTT
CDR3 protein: CASSLESRQNTEAFF

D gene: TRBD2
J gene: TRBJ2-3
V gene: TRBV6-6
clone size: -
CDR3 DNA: TGTGCCAGCAGTTACTTCAGCGGGGGTGACACAGATACGCAGTATTTT
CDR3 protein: CASSYFSGGDTDTQYF

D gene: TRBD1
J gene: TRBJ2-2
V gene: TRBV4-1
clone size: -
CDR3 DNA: TGCGCCAGCAGCCAGCCGGACAGGGACACCGGGGAGCTGTTTTTT
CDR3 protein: CASSQPDRDTGELFF

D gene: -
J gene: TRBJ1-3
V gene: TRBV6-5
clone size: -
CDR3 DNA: TGTGCCAGCAGTTACTCGCGGGCAACTGGAAACACCATATATTTT
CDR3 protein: CASSYSRATGNTIYF

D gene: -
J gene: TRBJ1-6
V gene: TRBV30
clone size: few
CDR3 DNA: TGTGCCTGGACCCCCACTTTTAATTCACCCCTCCACTTT
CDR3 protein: CAWTPTFNSPLHF

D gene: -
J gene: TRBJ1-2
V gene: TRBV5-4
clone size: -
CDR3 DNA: TGTGCCAGCAGCACCCCAGGGACGTTTTGGGGCTACACCTTC
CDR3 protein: CASSTPGTFWGYTF

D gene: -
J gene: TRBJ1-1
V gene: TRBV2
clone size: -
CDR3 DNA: TGTGCCAGCAGTTCCCAATCGAACACTGAAGCTTTCTTT
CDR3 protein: CASSSQSNTEAFF

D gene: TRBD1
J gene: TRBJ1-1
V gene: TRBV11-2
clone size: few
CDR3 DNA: TGTGCCAGCAGCCCCCGGACAGGGGGGAATTTGAACACTGAAGCTTTCTTT
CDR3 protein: CASSPRTGGNLNTEAFF

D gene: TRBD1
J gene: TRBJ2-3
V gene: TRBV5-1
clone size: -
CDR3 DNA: TGCGCCAGCAGCTTTGGGACAGGGGGGACAGATACGCAGTATTTT
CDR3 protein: CASSFGTGGTDTQYF

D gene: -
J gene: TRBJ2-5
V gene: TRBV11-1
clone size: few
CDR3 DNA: TGTGCCACCCAATTAATGTCTGAAGAGACCCAGTACTTC
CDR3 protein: CATQLMSEETQYF

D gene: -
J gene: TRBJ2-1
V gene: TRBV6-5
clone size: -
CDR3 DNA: TGTGCCAGCTCTCCTGGGAGGTCCTACAATGAGCAGTTCTTC
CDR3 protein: CASSPGRSYNEQFF

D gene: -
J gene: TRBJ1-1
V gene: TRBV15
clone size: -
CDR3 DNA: TGTGCCACCACCAAGCGGACGGCGAACACTGAAGCTTTCTTT
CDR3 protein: CATTKRTANTEAFF

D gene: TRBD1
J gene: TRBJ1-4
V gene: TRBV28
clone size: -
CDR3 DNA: TGTGCCAGCAGTTTTCAGGGGGCTAATGAAAAACTGTTTTTT
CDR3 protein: CASSFQGANEKLFF

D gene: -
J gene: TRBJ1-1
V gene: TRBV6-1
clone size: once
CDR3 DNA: TGTGCCAGCAGTGATCAACAGGGCATGAACACTGAAGCTTTCTTT
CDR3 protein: CASSDQQGMNTEAFF

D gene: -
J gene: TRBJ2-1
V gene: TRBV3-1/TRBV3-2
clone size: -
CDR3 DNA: TGTGCCAGCAGCCAAGATAGGGCAGACAATGAGCAGTTCTTC
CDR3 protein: CASSQDRADNEQFF

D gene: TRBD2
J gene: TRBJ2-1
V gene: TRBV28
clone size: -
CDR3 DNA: TGTGCCAGCAAAGCGGGAGAAGTTGACAATGAGCAGTTCTTC
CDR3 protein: CASKAGEVDNEQFF

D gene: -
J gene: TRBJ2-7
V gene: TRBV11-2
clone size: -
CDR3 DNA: TGTGCCAGCAGCTTAGCCAGGGAGTCCTACGAGCAGTACTTC
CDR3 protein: CASSLARESYEQYF

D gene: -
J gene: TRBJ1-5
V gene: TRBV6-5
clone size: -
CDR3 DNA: TGTGCCACGGGTGAACAGGGAGGTTATCAGCCCCAGCATTTT
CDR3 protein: CATGEQGGYQPQHF

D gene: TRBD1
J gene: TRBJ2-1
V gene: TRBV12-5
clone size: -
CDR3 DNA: TGTGCTAGTGGCCCCGACAGGGTTCAGGCCAATGAGCAGTTCTTC
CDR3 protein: CASGPDRVQANEQFF

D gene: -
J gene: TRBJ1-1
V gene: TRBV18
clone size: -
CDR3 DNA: TGTGCCAGCTCACCACCCGTTGGATTAGGTGAAGCTTTCTTT
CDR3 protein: CASSPPVGLGEAFF

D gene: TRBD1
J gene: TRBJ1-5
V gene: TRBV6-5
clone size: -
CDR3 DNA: TGTGCCAGCTCCACGACAGGGGGACAGCCCCAGCATTTT
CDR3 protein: CASSTTGGQPQHF

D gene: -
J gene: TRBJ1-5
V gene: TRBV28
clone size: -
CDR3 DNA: TGTGCCAGCAGTTTTAGGGCCCGGGGCAATCAGCCCCAGCATTTT
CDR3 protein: CASSFRARGNQPQHF

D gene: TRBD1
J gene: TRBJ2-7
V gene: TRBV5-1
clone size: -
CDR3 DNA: TGCGCCAGCAGCTTGGGACAGGGGGCCTCCACCTACGAGCAGTACTTC
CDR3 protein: CASSLGQGASTYEQYF

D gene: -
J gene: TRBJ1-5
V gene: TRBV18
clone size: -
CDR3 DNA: TGTGCCAGCTCACCAGGGAGCAATCAGCCCCAGCATTTT
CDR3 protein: CASSPGSNQPQHF

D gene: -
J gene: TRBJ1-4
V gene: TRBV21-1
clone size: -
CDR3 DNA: TGTGCCAGCAGCTGGGACAGGGGCCCAATTAATGAAAAACTGTTTTTT
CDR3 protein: CASSWDRGPINEKLFF

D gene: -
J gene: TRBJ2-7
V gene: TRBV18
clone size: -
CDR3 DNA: TGTGCCAGCTCACCAAGGACGGAGTCCTACGAGCAGTACTTC
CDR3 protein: CASSPRTESYEQYF